One and the same sample provided the 27 T cell receptor beta chains below, sequenced in a study of CD8+ T cells in alopecia areata. The treatment denotes: oral pan-JAK inhibitor, 5-10 mg twice daily. Reverse transcribed after extraction, RNA yielded cDNA as the sequencing template. Assay used: immunoSEQ multiplex PCR; TCRdb lists only in-frame clones, some missing. The sample holds 200,000 to 250,000 clones; over 60% are singletons and the top ten take about 4.2%. The material was CD4+ T cells sorted from blood, obtained at week 4, from a patient treated with tofacitinib. These receptors were collected from a human donor with alopecia areata.

The V call is TRBV4-2, the J call TRBJ1-1, with no clear D. Germline V gene sequence: CDR1 LGHNA, CDR2 YNFKEQ. This CDR3 has 14 residues. The V end lost 4 bases, the J end lost 11 bases, and 20 bases lay between the germline ends. Here the CDR3 DNA reads TGTGCCAGCAGCCCTGAAGGGCCTACACTGAATGCTTTCTTT. Residues: CASSPEGPTLNAFF.

This clone was observed a few times. The rearrangement joins TRBV5-6 to TRBJ2-5, with TRBD2 matching over 8 bases. The CDR3 contains 16 residues. CDR1 SGHDT and CDR2 YYEEEE come from the germline V gene. J lost 2 bases, V lost 5 bases, and 11 bases had no gene match. The CDR3 region is CASSLPGLGSQETQYF. The CDR3, as DNA: TGTGCCAGCAGTCTCCCGGGACTAGGGTCTCAAGAGACCCAGTACTTC.

This clone was counted only a few times. The V call is TRBV7-2, the J call TRBJ2-2; 10 nucleotides align to TRBD2. CDR1 is SGHTA, CDR2 FQGNSA, per germline. The CDR3 sequence is 15 residues long. After removal of 3 bases from V and 5 bases from J, the junction contained 3 bases not matched to a gene. The CDR3 DNA reads TGTGCCAGCAGCTTGGGACTAGCGTTAACCGGGGAGCTGTTTTTT. Its translation: CASSLGLALTGELFF. Full variable domain (missing parts from reference TRBV7-2 and TRBJ2-2): GAGVSQSPSNKVTEKGKDVELRCDPISGHTALYWYRQSLGQGLEFLIYFQGNSAPDKSGLPSDRFSAERTGGSVSTLTIQRTQQEDSAVYLCASSLGLALTGELFFGEGSRLTVL.

This clone was recorded only once. The chain joins TRBV5-1 to TRBJ1-4; D is perhaps TRBD1 (6 bases). V lost 4 bases and J 10 bases, leaving 17 bases between the germline ends. The CDR3 totals 14 residues. The germline gives CDR1 SGHRS, CDR2 YFSETQ. CDR3 nucleotides: TGCGCCAGCAGCGAGGGACAAGCCGAAGGAAAACTGTTTTTT. Encoded protein: CASSEGQAEGKLFF.

This rearrangement joins TRBV6-5 to TRBJ2-7; a weak D match, TRBD2 (6 bases). This CDR3 has 14 residues. CDR1 MNHEY and CDR2 SVGAGI come from the germline V gene. V lost 6 bases and J lost 0, with 12 bases in between. The DNA of the CDR3 is TGTGCCAGCAGCCGCGACGGGAGCTCCTACGAGCAGTACTTC. Residues: CASSRDGSSYEQYF.

This clone was found a few times. The chain recombines TRBV11-1 with TRBJ2-1; 10 nucleotides agree with TRBD2. V gave up 1 base and J gave up 6 bases; unmatched junction bases: 3. Germline CDR1 and CDR2: SGHAT and FQDESV (reference sequence). The CDR3 loop spans 15 amino acids. The DNA of the CDR3 is TGTGCCAGCAGCTTAGGCGGACTAGCGGTCAATGAGCAGTTCTTC. Its protein product is CASSLGGLAVNEQFF.

This chain joins TRBV11-1 and TRBJ2-2; D not resolved. CDR3 length equals 15 residues. CDR1 is SGHAT and CDR2 is FQDESV in the germline V gene (reference sequence). Trimming stripped 1 base from V and 0 bases from J, with 6 bases between. The CDR3 sequence: CASSLERPNTGELFF. For the CDR3, the DNA is TGTGCCAGCAGCTTAGAACGGCCGAACACCGGGGAGCTGTTTTTT.

The genes are TRBV11-2 and TRBJ2-5; tentatively, D is TRBD2 (7 bases). The CDR3 consists of 17 residues. Germline V gives CDR1 SGHAT, CDR2 FQNNGV. The V end was cut by 1 base, the J end by 4 bases, with 19 bases between. This CDR3 is CASSLVGGGGPRETQYF. DNA for the CDR3: TGTGCCAGCAGCTTAGTTGGGGGCGGGGGACCCAGAGAGACCCAGTACTTC.

As to this clone: Additional DNA sequences in this sample encode the identical CDR3. The chain is built from TRBV29-1 and TRBJ2-5; the match to TRBD2 covers 9 bases. Germline V lookup: CDR1 SQVTM, CDR2 ANQGSEA. This CDR3 comprises 10 residues. This CDR3 is CLAGEETQYF. DNA of the CDR3: TGCTTAGCGGGGGAAGAGACCCAGTACTTC.

This rearrangement joins TRBV2 to TRBJ2-7, with D perhaps matching TRBD2 (7 bases). The ends were cut back, 0 bases at V and 3 bases at J, with 12 bases in the middle. The germline V gene has CDR1 SNHLY and CDR2 FYNNEI. The CDR3 has 15 residues. CDR3 DNA: TGTGCCAGCAGTGAAGCGGCGGGGGCTGTCTACGAGCAGTACTTC. Its translation is CASSEAAGAVYEQYF. Full variable domain (rest looked up from reference TRBV2 and TRBJ2-7): EPEVTQTPSHQVTQMGQEVILRCVPISNHLYFYWYRQILGQKVEFLVSFYNNEISEKSEIFDDQFSVERPDGSNFTLKIRSTKLEDSAMYFCASSEAAGAVYEQYFGPGTRLTVT.

This clone was counted once. The genes are TRBV6-5 and TRBJ2-2; D ambiguous. This CDR3 comprises 14 residues. The germline gives CDR1 MNHEY, CDR2 SVGAGI. The V end lost 0 bases, the J end lost 2 bases, and 4 bases lay between the germline ends. The CDR3 DNA follows: TGTGCCAGCAGTTACTCGAGCAACACCGGGGAGCTGTTTTTT. Translation gives CASSYSSNTGELFF.

The chain links TRBV30 to TRBJ2-5; D call uncertain. Germline V gene lookup returns CDR1 GTSNPN and CDR2 SVGIG (reference sequence). CDR3 length: 14 amino acids. V lost 0 bases and J lost 5, with 13 bases in between. The CDR3 protein is CAWSVPLGGETQYF. The CDR3 DNA follows: TGTGCCTGGAGTGTACCCCTAGGTGGCGAGACCCAGTACTTC.

The chain is built from TRBV19 and TRBJ1-3; D is ambiguous. This CDR3 has 14 amino acids. The V end lost 7 bases, the J end lost 7 bases, and 17 bases lay between the germline ends. Germline CDR1 and CDR2: LNHDA and SQIVND (reference sequence). In nucleotides, the CDR3 is TGTGCCAGTACCGCAGGAAGGACTCGCAACACCATATATTTT. Encoded protein: CASTAGRTRNTIYF.

The gene calls are TRBV30 and TRBJ2-3; D is possibly TRBD1 (7 bases). With 5 bases removed from V and 5 bases from J, the gap between germline ends came to 20 bases. The germline gives CDR1 GTSNPN, CDR2 SVGIG (reference sequence). The CDR3 sequence is 15 residues long. CDR3 sequence reads: CAWARGDRFLDTQYF. The DNA of the CDR3 is TGTGCCTGGGCAAGGGGGGACAGATTTTTAGATACGCAGTATTTT.

The chain carries TRBV30 and TRBJ1-5; 9 bases are a match to TRBD1. Per the germline V gene, CDR1 is GTSNPN and CDR2 is SVGIG (reference sequence). The CDR3 loop spans 13 amino acids. V was pared by 5 bases and J by 6 bases, with 5 bases of the junction left unmatched. Here the CDR3 DNA reads TGTGCCTGGGGGGGACAGGGATCTCAGCCCCAGCATTTT. It is translated as CAWGGQGSQPQHF.

The J gene is TRBJ2-7, the V gene TRBV25-1; D gene uncertain. CDR1 and CDR2 (germline): MGHDK, SYGVNS. The CDR3 runs to 14 residues. Trimming took off 6 bases at V and 1 base at J, with 13 bases between the two ends. The CDR3 loop reads CASSPPDTSYEQYF. The CDR3 nucleotides are TGTGCCAGCAGCCCCCCCGACACTTCCTACGAGCAGTACTTC.

The genes are TRBV9 and TRBJ1-6, with 8 nucleotides matching TRBD1. Trimming cost V 3 bases and J 9 bases; bases outside gene matches: 8. CDR1 and CDR2 (germline): SGDLS, YYNGEE. The length of the CDR3 is 15 residues. The CDR3 reads CASSGAQGAGSPLHF. In nucleotides, the CDR3 is TGTGCCAGCAGCGGTGCCCAGGGGGCAGGTTCACCCCTCCACTTT.

The gene calls are TRBV10-3 and TRBJ2-6; perhaps D is TRBD1 or TRBD2 (6 bases each). There are 15 residues in the CDR3. Germline lookup yields CDR1 ENHRY and CDR2 SYGVKD. V lost 10 bases, J lost 1 base, and 14 bases lay in between. DNA for the CDR3: TGTGCCACATCGGGGGCGCCTTCTGGGGCCAACGTCCTGACTTTC. It specifies CATSGAPSGANVLTF.

The CDR3 sequence: CASSTTGTGVYEQYF. Here the CDR3 DNA reads TGTGCCAGTAGTACGACCGGGACAGGGGTGTACGAGCAGTACTTC. The V and J genes are TRBV19 and TRBJ2-7; 10 nucleotides match TRBD1. The CDR3 length is 15 residues. Germline-derived CDR1 and CDR2 are LNHDA and SQIVND (reference sequence). Unmatched junction bases numbered 7, after V lost 4 bases and J lost 4 bases.

This rearrangement joins TRBV29-1 to TRBJ2-3; weak D call: TRBD1 (6 bases). Per germline, CDR1 SQVTM and CDR2 ANQGSEA. V was trimmed by 2 bases and J by 1 base, leaving 10 bases between them. The CDR3 extends over 14 amino acids. The CDR3 is CSVEPGQGTDTQYF. The CDR3 bases are TGCAGCGTTGAACCGGGACAAGGCACAGATACGCAGTATTTT.

This chain links TRBV5-1 with TRBJ1-2, with D hard to call. The CDR3 is 13 amino acids. Between the trimmed V and J ends, which lost 0 bases and 7 bases, there was a span of 10 bases. Germline CDR1 and CDR2: SGHRS and YFSETQ. The CDR3 DNA reads as TGCGCCAGCAGCTTGGGGACTACTACTGGCTACACCTTC. Its protein product is CASSLGTTTGYTF.

In this sample, this clone turned up a few times. In DNA, the CDR3 is TGTGCCAGTAGAACAGGGTTTAGGACTGAAGCTTTCTTT. Translated, it gives CASRTGFRTEAFF. The chain couples TRBV19 to TRBJ1-1, with D perhaps TRBD1 (6 bases). Germline V lookup: CDR1 LNHDA, CDR2 SQIVND (reference sequence). The CDR3 is 13 amino acids. Trimming took 6 bases from V and 5 from J, leaving 13 bases between them.

This sequence joins TRBV7-2 and TRBJ2-3; 7 bases fit TRBD2. The CDR3 consists of 17 residues. With V trimmed by 1 base and J by 0 bases, 7 bases remained unmatched. Germline CDR1 is SGHTA and CDR2 is FQGNSA. The CDR3 DNA reads as TGTGCCAGCAGCTTAGATCAACTAGCGCAAAGCACAGATACGCAGTATTTT. Amino acid sequence: CASSLDQLAQSTDTQYF.

This clone was seen just once. V and J are TRBV29-1 and TRBJ1-1, with TRBD1 identical over 7 bases. The CDR3 covers 13 residues. Trimming removed 6 bases from V and 0 bases from J; junction bases left unmatched: 4. From germline, CDR1 is SQVTM and CDR2 ANQGSEA. CDR3 loop: CSVDRRLNTEAFF. The CDR3 bases are TGCAGCGTGGACAGGAGATTGAACACTGAAGCTTTCTTT.

The V gene is TRBV5-6, the J gene TRBJ1-6, with D possibly matching TRBD1 (5 bases). Germline assignment: CDR1 SGHDT and CDR2 YYEEEE. CDR3 length: 16 amino acids. V was shortened by 0 bases and J by 3 bases, with 10 bases between the two germline ends. CDR3 protein: CASSLVRGNYNSPLHF. The CDR3 nucleotides are TGTGCCAGCAGCTTGGTAAGGGGCAACTATAATTCACCCCTCCACTTT.

V and J are TRBV5-1 and TRBJ1-2, with 8 bases fitting TRBD1. V was pared by 3 bases and J by 0 bases, with 4 bases of the junction left unmatched. Germline loops: CDR1 SGHRS, CDR2 YFSETQ. This CDR3 spans 15 amino acids. The CDR3 nucleotides read TGCGCCAGCAGCTCGCAGGGGGCAGCTAACTATGGCTACACCTTC. Amino acids: CASSSQGAANYGYTF.

The chain uses TRBV6-5 and TRBJ2-3; D not resolved. V was trimmed by 2 bases and J by 1 base, leaving 10 bases between them. This CDR3 region has 15 residues. The germline V gene has CDR1 MNHEY and CDR2 SVGAGI. The DNA for the CDR3 is TGTGCCAGCAGTTACAACGTCATGGGCACAGATACGCAGTATTTT. As protein: CASSYNVMGTDTQYF.